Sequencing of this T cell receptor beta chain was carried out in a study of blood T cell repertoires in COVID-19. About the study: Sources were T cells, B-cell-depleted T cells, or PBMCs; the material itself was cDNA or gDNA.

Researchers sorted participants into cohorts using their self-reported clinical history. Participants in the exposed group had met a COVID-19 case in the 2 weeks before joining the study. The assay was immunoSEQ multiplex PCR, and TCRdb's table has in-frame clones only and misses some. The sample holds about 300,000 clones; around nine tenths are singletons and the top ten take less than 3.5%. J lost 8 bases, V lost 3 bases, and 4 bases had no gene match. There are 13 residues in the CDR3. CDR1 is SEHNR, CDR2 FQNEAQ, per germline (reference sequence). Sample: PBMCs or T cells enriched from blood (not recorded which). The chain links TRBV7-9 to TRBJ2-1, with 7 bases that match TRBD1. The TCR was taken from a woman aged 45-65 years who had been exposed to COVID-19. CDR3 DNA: TGTGCCAGCAGCTTGGACAGGTGGGATGAGCAGTTCTTC. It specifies CASSLDRWDEQFF.